The 8 T cell receptor beta chains in this list originate from one sample, sequenced in a study of T cells in Graves' hyperthyroidism and ophthalmopathy. RNA transcripts were the template for amplifying TCR beta CDR3 regions. The TCR CDR3 was amplified in a first-round RT-PCR using the HTBI primer set. Via MiXCR, TCRdb re-called the multiplex PCR reads, giving one row per CDR3 protein. Here the sample spans 37,000 or so distinct CDR3 sequences, approximately 52% being singletons. Sequencing was performed on blood. All receptors come from a man between 35 and 55 years old with Graves' ophthalmopathy.

In the case of this clonotype: The conserved phenylalanine or tryptophan is not found at the CDR3 terminus, so this likely reflects a read error. The chain joins TRBV5-1 to TRBJ1-2, with D unclear. This CDR3 has 13 residues. Per the germline V gene, CDR1 is SGHRS and CDR2 is YFSETQ. CDR3 amino acids: CASSLDQNYGYTS. The CDR3 DNA reads as TGTGCCAGCAGCTTGGACCAGAACTATGGCTACACCTCC.

The chain joins TRBV2 to TRBJ1-1; tentative D call: TRBD1 (6 bases). CDR1 and CDR2 from the germline V gene are SNHLY and FYNNEI. The CDR3 spans 13 residues. V lost 5 bases to trimming and J lost 11 bases, with 18 bases between them. The CDR3 loop reads CASSTQGFNRAFF. The CDR3 DNA reads TGTGCCAGCAGTACACAGGGATTTAATAGGGCTTTCTTT. The whole variable domain, remainder taken from reference TRBV2 and TRBJ1-1, is EPEVTQTPSHQVTQMGQEVILRCVPISNHLYFYWYRQILGQKVEFLVSFYNNEISEKSEIFDDQFSVERPDGSNFTLKIRSTKLEDSAMYFCASSTQGFNRAFFGQGTRLTVV.

This clonotype occurred many times. This chain connects TRBV20-1 to TRBJ1-1, with 9 bases that match TRBD1. V dropped 5 bases and J dropped 0; count of bases not matched to a gene: 4. This CDR3 has 14 residues. The germline V gene encodes CDR1 DFQATT and CDR2 SNEGSKA (reference sequence). The DNA for the CDR3 is TGCAGTGCTCCACGGACAGGGGTGAACACTGAAGCTTTCTTT. It yields the protein CSAPRTGVNTEAFF.

The chain carries TRBV9 and TRBJ1-5; D might be TRBD1 (6 bases). Trimming took 0 bases from V and 1 from J, leaving 11 bases between them. The CDR3 contains 16 residues. The germline CDR1 and CDR2 sequences are SGDLS and YYNGEE. The CDR3 loop reads CASSVVPDRSNQPQHF. DNA for the CDR3: TGTGCCAGCAGCGTAGTTCCAGACAGGAGCAATCAGCCCCAGCATTTT.

A remark on this clonotype: The junction does not match germline at one end; this may be a read error. The chain joins TRBV6-1 to TRBJ1-6; D gene uncertain. The germline V gene encodes CDR1 MNHNS and CDR2 SASEGT. The CDR3 runs 15 residues. This CDR3 reads CASSEKTGSNSPLHF. CDR3 coding DNA: TGTGCCAGCAGTGAAAAGACGGGTAGTAATTCACCCCTCCACTTC.

The rearrangement links TRBV29-1 to TRBJ2-1; TRBD2 matches at 7 bases. J gave up 3 bases and V 5 bases, and 7 bases lay outside the gene matches. Germline V gives CDR1 SQVTM, CDR2 ANQGSEA. This CDR3 has 14 amino acids. The CDR3: CSVIKRGDYNEQFF. The CDR3 DNA sequence: TGCAGCGTTATAAAGCGGGGAGACTACAATGAGCAGTTCTTC.

This sequence joins TRBV20-1 and TRBJ1-3; TRBD1 matches 9 bases. The CDR3 extends over 15 amino acids. The germline V gene has CDR1 DFQATT and CDR2 SNEGSKA (reference sequence). V shed 7 bases, J shed 1 base, and the junction held 8 bases outside the gene matches. CDR3 in DNA: TGCAGTGTTGTTGGCGACAGGGGGTCTGGAAACACCATATATTTT. Translating it yields CSVVGDRGSGNTIYF.

To note about this clonotype: Likely a read error: the CDR3 ends without its conserved phenylalanine or tryptophan. The chain couples TRBV7-2 to TRBJ2-1, with 8 bases identical to TRBD2. Germline-derived CDR1 and CDR2 are SGHTA and FQGNSA. The CDR3 contains 16 residues. CDR3 sequence (DNA): TGTGCCAGCAGCTCCCTCGGCGCGGGGGGTTACAATGGGCAGTTCCTC. Residues: CASSSLGAGGYNGQFL.